A single sample gave rise to the 26 T cell receptor beta chains below, sequenced in a study of vaccination and CD4 T cells after COVID-19. For these TCRs, the target antigens are not known. Sequencing of the DNA from cultured CD4+ T cells was carried out with the Oncomine TCR Beta short-read assay. TCRdb reanalysed the PCR reads using MiXCR and keeps one entry per CDR3 protein. Among around 9,100 distinct CDR3 sequences listed, roughly 73% were seen once. Specified treatment: roughly nine-day PBMC culture with coronavirus spike peptide pools or control peptides (ViraFEST assay). Specimen: CD4+ T cells from blood, cultured in vitro. These receptor sequences come from a human donor who had recovered from COVID-19.

V is TRBV6-1 and J is TRBJ1-2; 9 nucleotides agree with TRBD1. The germline V gene encodes CDR1 MNHNS and CDR2 SASEGT. CDR3 length: 16 amino acids. With V trimmed by 0 bases and J by 4 bases, 6 bases remained unmatched. The DNA of the CDR3 is TGTGCCAGCAGTGAAGCGCCGGGACAGGGATTCTATGGCTACACCTTC. Translated: CASSEAPGQGFYGYTF.

CDR3 bases: TGTGCCTGGAGACGGCAGTACAATGAGCAGTTCTTC. It translates to CAWRRQYNEQFF. The chain has TRBV30 and TRBJ2-1; D call uncertain. The CDR3 covers 12 residues. V dropped 3 bases and J dropped 4 bases, with 7 bases sitting between them. Germline CDR1 is GTSNPN and CDR2 is SVGIG (reference sequence).

This clonotype has a handful of counts. The genes are TRBV28 and TRBJ1-5; D not certain. CDR1 is MDHEN and CDR2 is SYDVKM in the germline V gene. Trimming pared 7 bases from V and 1 base from J, leaving 5 bases between. The CDR3 runs to 12 residues. Here the CDR3 reads CASTLSNQPQHF. As DNA, the CDR3 is TGTGCCAGCACCTTGAGCAATCAGCCCCAGCATTTT.

The chain couples TRBV19 to TRBJ2-5; 13 positions agree with TRBD2. The trim removed 6 bases at V and 5 bases at J, leaving 12 bases unmatched. The CDR3 runs to 17 residues. Germline V gene sequence: CDR1 LNHDA, CDR2 SQIVND (reference sequence). CDR3 residues: CASSPLAGGQGYETQYF. CDR3 DNA sequence: TGTGCCAGTAGCCCACTAGCGGGAGGGCAAGGGTATGAGACCCAGTACTTC.

The chain uses TRBV7-6 and TRBJ2-5; weak D call: TRBD1 (6 bases). The germline V and J ends were trimmed by 1 base and 0 bases, with 15 bases remaining between them. Germline assignment: CDR1 SGHVS and CDR2 FNYEAQ. This CDR3 comprises 17 residues. As DNA, the CDR3 is TGTGCCAGCAGCTTAGAAGGGACAAATTACAACCAAGAGACCCAGTACTTC. It codes for CASSLEGTNYNQETQYF.

The CDR3 protein is CASSSSGGGYNEQFF. DNA of the CDR3: TGTGCCAGCAGCTCTAGCGGGGGGGGTTACAATGAGCAGTTCTTC. The J gene is TRBJ2-1, the V gene TRBV7-2; TRBD2 agrees at 12 bases. Germline trimming cut 4 bases from V and 4 bases from J; bases unmatched to any gene: 2. Germline V gene data show CDR1 as SGHTA and CDR2 as FQGNSA. This CDR3 is built from 15 residues.

The chain has TRBV20-1 and TRBJ1-6; no definite D call. Trimming took 0 bases from V and 0 from J, leaving 15 bases between them. CDR1 is DFQATT and CDR2 is SNEGSKA in the germline V gene (reference sequence). The CDR3 has 18 residues. This CDR3 reads CSARDIATGSSYNSPLHF. For the CDR3, the DNA is TGCAGTGCTAGAGATATTGCAACCGGGAGCTCCTATAATTCACCCCTCCACTTT.

The chain has TRBV20-1 and TRBJ2-5; 14 positions agree with TRBD2. Germline loops: CDR1 DFQATT, CDR2 SNEGSKA (reference sequence). This CDR3 contains 16 residues. V shed 3 bases, J shed 5 bases, and the junction held 8 bases outside the gene matches. Here the CDR3 DNA reads TGCAGTGCTAGGAAGACTAGCGGGGGGGTTGATGAGACCCAGTACTTC. It yields the protein CSARKTSGGVDETQYF.

This clonotype was detected a few times. The chain joins TRBV30 to TRBJ1-5; the match to TRBD1 covers 7 bases. This CDR3 has 16 amino acids. The ends lost 0 bases at V and 2 bases at J; junction bases unmatched: 7. From germline, CDR1 is GTSNPN and CDR2 SVGIG (reference sequence). The CDR3 DNA reads TGTGCCTGGAGTGTTGCCGGGCAGGGGGGCAATCAGCCCCAGCATTTT. As protein: CAWSVAGQGGNQPQHF.

The J gene is TRBJ2-7, the V gene TRBV7-3; the match to TRBD2 covers 7 bases. V lost 3 bases to trimming and J lost 0 bases; unmatched junction nucleotides: 5. In germline, CDR1 is SGHTA, CDR2 FQGTGA. The length of the CDR3 is 15 residues. CDR3 sequence: CASSLGLADSYEQYF. In DNA form, the CDR3 reads TGTGCCAGCAGCTTGGGCCTAGCGGACTCCTACGAGCAGTACTTC.

Written as DNA, the CDR3 is TGTGCCAGCAGTCCTTCCGGGACAGGGGCATTGTACGAGCAGTACTTC. This gives the protein CASSPSGTGALYEQYF. The chain couples TRBV6-2 or TRBV6-3 to TRBJ2-7, with 10 positions matching TRBD1. Looked up from germline, CDR1 is MNHEY and CDR2 is SVGEGT. V trimming: 5 bases; J trimming: 4 bases; junction bases outside the gene matches: 11. The CDR3 is made up of 16 amino acids.

The chain's CDR3 is CASRRQGIVDTQYF. CDR3 sequence (DNA): TGTGCCAGCAGACGACAGGGAATTGTGGATACGCAGTATTTT. The rearrangement joins TRBV28 to TRBJ2-3; TRBD1 matches 7 bases. Germline V gene sequence: CDR1 MDHEN, CDR2 SYDVKM. V lost 6 bases, J lost 6 bases, and 9 bases stayed unmatched. The CDR3 spans 14 residues.

The chain has TRBV9 and TRBJ2-5, with D uncertain. V was cut by 6 bases and J by 3 bases, with 12 bases left in between. The CDR3 covers 13 residues. The germline V gene has CDR1 SGDLS and CDR2 YYNGEE. In DNA, the CDR3 is TGTGCCAGCAACCGACGCCTAGAAGAGACCCAGTACTTC. Amino acids: CASNRRLEETQYF.

The chain uses TRBV7-9 and TRBJ2-3, with D possibly being TRBD2 (6 bases). The CDR3 covers 14 residues. Germline loops: CDR1 SEHNR, CDR2 FQNEAQ (reference sequence). The V and J ends lost 3 bases and 5 bases respectively, with 12 bases between them. The CDR3 reads CASSLSRGGDTQYF. The CDR3 DNA sequence: TGTGCCAGCAGCTTGTCGCGGGGCGGAGATACGCAGTATTTT.

The chain combines TRBV20-1 with TRBJ1-5; D is possibly TRBD1 (6 bases). The CDR3 is 15 residues long. Per the germline V gene, CDR1 is DFQATT and CDR2 is SNEGSKA (reference sequence). V was clipped by 3 bases and J by 7 bases, with 19 bases between them. The CDR3 loop is CSARGDSQGNQPQHF. The CDR3 nucleotides read TGCAGTGCTAGGGGGGATTCACAGGGTAACCAGCCCCAGCATTTT.

V is TRBV9 and J is TRBJ2-1; 16 nucleotides line up with TRBD2. Germline-derived CDR1 and CDR2 are SGDLS and YYNGEE. The CDR3 runs to 19 residues. V lost 4 bases, J lost 9 bases, and 16 bases stayed unmatched. The CDR3 loop is CASSRGLAGGDVTSSEQFF. The CDR3 DNA follows: TGTGCCAGCAGCAGGGGACTAGCGGGAGGGGACGTTACTTCTAGTGAGCAGTTCTTC.

This clonotype appeared a few times. The chain's CDR3 is CAGTTGGRTEAFF. In nucleotides, the CDR3 is TGTGCCGGCACCACAGGGGGCAGGACTGAAGCTTTCTTT. This chain links TRBV6-1 with TRBJ1-1, with 9 bases identical to TRBD1. Trimming cost V 11 bases and J 5 bases; bases outside gene matches: 9. This CDR3 spans 13 amino acids. Germline V CDR1 and CDR2: MNHNS, SASEGT.

The chain recombines TRBV9 with TRBJ2-5; D is ambiguous. Trimming left V 4 bases short and J 1 base short, with 11 bases between. Germline CDR1 is SGDLS and CDR2 is YYNGEE. The CDR3 loop spans 14 amino acids. CDR3 amino acids: CASSPRGSQETQYF. CDR3 coding DNA: TGTGCCAGCAGCCCCCGTGGCAGCCAAGAGACCCAGTACTTC. The whole variable domain, filled in from reference TRBV9 and TRBJ2-5, reads DSGVTQTPKHLITATGQRVTLRCSPRSGDLSVYWYQQSLDQGLQFLIQYYNGEERAKGNILERFSAQQFPDLHSELNLSSLELGDSALYFCASSPRGSQETQYFGPGTRLLVL.

The V gene is TRBV20-1, the J gene TRBJ2-2; 7 bases fit TRBD2. This CDR3 has 16 residues. After removal of 0 bases from V and 2 bases from J, the junction contained 6 bases not matched to a gene. Germline V gene data show CDR1 as DFQATT and CDR2 as SNEGSKA (reference sequence). The CDR3 nucleotides are TGCAGTGCTAGAGATCGAGCGGGACCTAACACCGGGGAGCTGTTTTTT. Encoded protein: CSARDRAGPNTGELFF.

The chain has TRBV7-2 and TRBJ2-7, with 7 positions matching TRBD2. Unmatched junction bases numbered 10, after V lost 4 bases and J lost 4 bases. Germline CDR1 reads SGHTA; CDR2 reads FQGNSA. The CDR3 covers 15 residues. The CDR3 sequence is CASSSRRGVDYEQYF. The CDR3 DNA reads as TGTGCCAGCAGCTCCCGTCGGGGGGTAGATTACGAGCAGTACTTC.

This chain joins TRBV7-9 and TRBJ1-2; D is possibly TRBD1 (5 bases). V was clipped by 1 base and J by 4 bases, with 10 bases between them. Germline CDR1 SEHNR, CDR2 FQNEAQ (reference sequence). This CDR3 comprises 14 residues. CDR3 in DNA: TGTGCCAGCAGCTTAGAAGGGGCAGTCTATGGCTACACCTTC. Translation gives CASSLEGAVYGYTF. Based on the CDR3 plus reference TRBV7-9 and TRBJ1-2, the full variable domain is DTGVSQNPRHKITKRGQNVTFRCDPISEHNRLYWYRQTLGQGPEFLTYFQNEAQLEKSRLLSDRFSAERPKGSFSTLEIQRTEQGDSAMYLCASSLEGAVYGYTFGSGTRLTVV.

This chain connects TRBV7-9 to TRBJ1-2; the D is unclear. V was clipped by 0 bases and J by 7 bases, with 6 bases between them. The length of the CDR3 is 12 residues. Germline values: CDR1 SEHNR, CDR2 FQNEAQ (reference sequence). The DNA of the CDR3 is TGTGCCAGCAGCTTAGCGGGGTCTGGCTACACCTTC. This translates into CASSLAGSGYTF.

V usage is TRBV10-2 and J usage is TRBJ1-6; the match to TRBD1 covers 7 bases. CDR1 and CDR2 from the germline V gene are WSHSY and SAAADI. The CDR3 sequence is 13 residues long. V was clipped by 7 bases and J by 5 bases; unmatched bases: 2. CDR3 DNA sequence: TGCGCCAGCACCAGGGGGAATAATTCACCCCTCCACTTT. Protein sequence: CASTRGNNSPLHF.

This clonotype was observed once. V is TRBV19 and J is TRBJ2-5, with TRBD1 identical over 10 bases. CDR3 length equals 15 residues. Germline CDR1 LNHDA, CDR2 SQIVND (reference sequence). V lost 5 bases and J lost 5; bases outside the gene matches: 8. Here the CDR3 DNA reads TGTGCCAGTAGTCAAGGACAGGGGGGTGTGGAGACCCAGTACTTC. Its protein is CASSQGQGGVETQYF.

V gene TRBV6-1 combines with J gene TRBJ2-5; 7 positions agree with TRBD1. V gave up 4 bases and J gave up 2 bases; unmatched junction bases: 10. Germline CDR1 MNHNS, CDR2 SASEGT. This CDR3 is built from 16 residues. The CDR3 sequence is CASSVLRPGQQETQYF. CDR3 bases: TGTGCCAGCAGTGTCCTTAGACCGGGACAGCAAGAGACCCAGTACTTC.

The chain carries TRBV4-1 and TRBJ1-6; tentatively, D is TRBD1 (5 bases). Germline CDR1 is MGHRA and CDR2 is YSYEKL. V dropped 1 base and J dropped 6 bases, with 19 bases sitting between them. CDR3 length: 18 residues. The CDR3 DNA reads TGCGCCAGCAGCCAAGTTGGTCTCGTGGGACTCATTAATTCACCCCTCCACTTT. Protein: CASSQVGLVGLINSPLHF.